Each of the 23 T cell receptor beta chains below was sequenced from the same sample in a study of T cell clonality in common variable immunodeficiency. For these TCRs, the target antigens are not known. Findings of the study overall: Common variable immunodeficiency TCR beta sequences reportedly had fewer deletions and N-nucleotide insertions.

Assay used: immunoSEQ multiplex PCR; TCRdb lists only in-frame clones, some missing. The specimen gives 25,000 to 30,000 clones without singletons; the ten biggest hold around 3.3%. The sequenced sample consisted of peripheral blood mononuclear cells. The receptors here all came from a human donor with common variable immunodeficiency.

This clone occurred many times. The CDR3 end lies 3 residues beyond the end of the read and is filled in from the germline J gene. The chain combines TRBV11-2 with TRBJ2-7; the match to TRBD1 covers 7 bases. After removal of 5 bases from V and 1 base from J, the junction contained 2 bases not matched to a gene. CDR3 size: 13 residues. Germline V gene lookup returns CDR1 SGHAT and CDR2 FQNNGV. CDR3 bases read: TGTGCCAGCAGCGGGGACAGATCCTACGAG. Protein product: CASSGDRSYE. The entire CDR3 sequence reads CASSGDRSYEQYF.

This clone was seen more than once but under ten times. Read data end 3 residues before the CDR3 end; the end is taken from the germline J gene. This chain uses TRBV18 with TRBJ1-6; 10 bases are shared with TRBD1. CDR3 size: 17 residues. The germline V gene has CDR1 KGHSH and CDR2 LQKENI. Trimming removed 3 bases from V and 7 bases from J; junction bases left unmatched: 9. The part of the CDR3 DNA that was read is TGTGCCAGCTCACCTCTCCCCGGGACAGGGGACAATTCACCC. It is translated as CASSPLPGTGDNSP. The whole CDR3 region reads CASSPLPGTGDNSPLHF.

This CDR3 reads CSATSGTSGSSGRGEQYF. The DNA read from the CDR3 is TGCAGTGCTACTAGTGGGACTAGCGGGAGTAGCGGAAGGGGCGAG. The genes are TRBV20-1 and TRBJ2-7; 14 bases are shared with TRBD2. The DNA ends 3 residues before the CDR3 does, and the rest of the CDR3 is filled in from the germline J gene. This CDR3 contains 18 residues. Germline V gene data show CDR1 as DFQATT and CDR2 as SNEGSKA (reference sequence). Trimming removed 4 bases from V and 6 bases from J; junction bases left unmatched: 17.

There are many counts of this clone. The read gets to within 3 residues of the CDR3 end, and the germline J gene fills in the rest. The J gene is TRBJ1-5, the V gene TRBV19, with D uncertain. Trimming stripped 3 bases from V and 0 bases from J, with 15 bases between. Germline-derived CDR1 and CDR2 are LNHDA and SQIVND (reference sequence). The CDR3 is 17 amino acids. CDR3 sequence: CASSIVSSTYSNQPQHF. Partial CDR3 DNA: TGTGCCAGTAGTATCGTCTCAAGCACGTATAGCAATCAGCCC.

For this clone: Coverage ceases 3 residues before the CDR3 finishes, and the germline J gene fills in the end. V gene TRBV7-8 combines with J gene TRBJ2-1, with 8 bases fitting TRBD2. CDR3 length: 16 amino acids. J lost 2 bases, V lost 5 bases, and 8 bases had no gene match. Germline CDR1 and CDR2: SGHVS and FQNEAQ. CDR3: CASSPEAGVAYNEQFF. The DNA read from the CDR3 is TGTGCCAGCAGCCCTGAAGCGGGAGTTGCCTACAATGAG.

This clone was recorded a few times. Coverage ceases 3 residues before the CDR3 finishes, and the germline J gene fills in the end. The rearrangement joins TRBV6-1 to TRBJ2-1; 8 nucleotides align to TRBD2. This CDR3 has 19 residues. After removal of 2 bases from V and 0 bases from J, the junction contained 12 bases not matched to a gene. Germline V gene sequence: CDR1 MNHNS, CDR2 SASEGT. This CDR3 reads CASSEYTTGGGGSYNEQFF. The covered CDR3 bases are TGTGCCAGCAGTGAATATACGACGGGGGGGGGAGGCTCCTACAATGAG.

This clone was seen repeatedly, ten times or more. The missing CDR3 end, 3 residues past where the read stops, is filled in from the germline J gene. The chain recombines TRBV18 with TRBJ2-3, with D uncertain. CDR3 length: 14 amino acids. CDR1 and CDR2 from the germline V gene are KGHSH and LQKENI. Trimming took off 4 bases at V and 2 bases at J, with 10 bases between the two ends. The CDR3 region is CASSLGLSTDTQYF. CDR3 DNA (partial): TGTGCCAGCTCACTAGGGCTATCCACAGATACG.

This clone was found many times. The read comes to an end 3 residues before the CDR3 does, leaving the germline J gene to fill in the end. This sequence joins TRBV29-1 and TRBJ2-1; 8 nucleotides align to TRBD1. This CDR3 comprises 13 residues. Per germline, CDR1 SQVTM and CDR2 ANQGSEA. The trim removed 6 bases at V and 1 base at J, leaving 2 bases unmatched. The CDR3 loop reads CSVGQGSYNEQFF. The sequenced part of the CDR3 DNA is TGCAGCGTCGGACAGGGATCCTACAATGAG.

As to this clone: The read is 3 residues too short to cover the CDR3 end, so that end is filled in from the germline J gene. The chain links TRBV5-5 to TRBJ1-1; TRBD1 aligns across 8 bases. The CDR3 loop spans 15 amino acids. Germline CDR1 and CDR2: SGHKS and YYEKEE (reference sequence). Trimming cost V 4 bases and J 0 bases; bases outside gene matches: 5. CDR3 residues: CASSGGTGLNTEAFF. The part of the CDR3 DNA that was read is TGTGCCAGCAGCGGCGGGACAGGACTGAACACTGAA.

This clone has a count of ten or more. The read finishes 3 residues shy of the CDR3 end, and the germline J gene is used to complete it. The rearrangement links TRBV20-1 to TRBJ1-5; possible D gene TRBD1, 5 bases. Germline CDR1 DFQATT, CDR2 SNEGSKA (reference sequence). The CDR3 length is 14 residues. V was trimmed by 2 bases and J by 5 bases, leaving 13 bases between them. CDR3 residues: CSARPGVTDQPQHF. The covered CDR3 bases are TGCAGTGCTAGACCGGGGGTGACGGATCAGCCC.

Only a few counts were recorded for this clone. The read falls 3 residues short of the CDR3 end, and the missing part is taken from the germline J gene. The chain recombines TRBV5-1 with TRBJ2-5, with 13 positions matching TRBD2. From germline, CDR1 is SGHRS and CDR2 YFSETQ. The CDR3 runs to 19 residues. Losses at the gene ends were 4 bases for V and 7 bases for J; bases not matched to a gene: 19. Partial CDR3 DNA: TGCGCCAGCAGCCACCAGGAACATGGGACTAGCGGGAACGGGGTGACC. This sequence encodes CASSHQEHGTSGNGVT. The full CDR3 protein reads CASSHQEHGTSGNGVTQYF.

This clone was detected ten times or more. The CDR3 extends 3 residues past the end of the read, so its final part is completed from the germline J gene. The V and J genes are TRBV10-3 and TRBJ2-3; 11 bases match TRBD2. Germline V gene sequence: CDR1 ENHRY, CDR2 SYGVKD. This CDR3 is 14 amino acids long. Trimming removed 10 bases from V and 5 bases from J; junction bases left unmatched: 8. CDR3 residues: CATLAGGLIDTQYF. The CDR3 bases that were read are TGTGCCACCCTAGCGGGAGGACTTATAGATACG.

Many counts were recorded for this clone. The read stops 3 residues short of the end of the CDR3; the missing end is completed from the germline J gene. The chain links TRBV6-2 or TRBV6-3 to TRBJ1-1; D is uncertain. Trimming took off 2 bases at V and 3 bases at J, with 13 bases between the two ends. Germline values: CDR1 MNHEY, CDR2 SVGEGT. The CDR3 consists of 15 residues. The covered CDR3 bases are TGTGCCAGCAGTTACGGTCCGGGCGGGCACACTGAA. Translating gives CASSYGPGGHTE. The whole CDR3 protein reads CASSYGPGGHTEAFF.

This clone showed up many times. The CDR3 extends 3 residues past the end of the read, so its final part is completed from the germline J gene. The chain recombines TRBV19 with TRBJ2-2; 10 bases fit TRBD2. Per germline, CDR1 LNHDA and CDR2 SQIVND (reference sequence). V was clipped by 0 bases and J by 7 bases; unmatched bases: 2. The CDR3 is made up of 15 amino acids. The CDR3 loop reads CASSIESGRGGELFF. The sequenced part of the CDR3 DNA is TGTGCCAGTAGTATAGAAAGCGGGAGGGGCGGGGAG.

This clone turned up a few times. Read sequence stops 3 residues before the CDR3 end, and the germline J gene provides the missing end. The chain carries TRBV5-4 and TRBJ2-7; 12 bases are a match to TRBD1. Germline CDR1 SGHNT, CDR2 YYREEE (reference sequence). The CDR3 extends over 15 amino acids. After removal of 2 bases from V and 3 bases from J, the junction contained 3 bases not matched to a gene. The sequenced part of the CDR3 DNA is TGTGCCAGCAGCTTAGGGACAGGGGGCTTCTACGAG. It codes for CASSLGTGGFYE. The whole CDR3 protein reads CASSLGTGGFYEQYF.

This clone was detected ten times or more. The sequenced CDR3 bases are TGCGCCAGCAGCACGGGACAGGCCTTGGGGACTGAA. Protein product: CASSTGQALGTE. Given in full, the CDR3 is CASSTGQALGTEAFF. The rearrangement uses TRBV5-1 and TRBJ1-1; TRBD1 agrees at 8 bases. Coverage ceases 3 residues before the CDR3 finishes, and the germline J gene fills in the end. With V trimmed by 4 bases and J by 5 bases, 10 bases remained unmatched. There are 15 residues in the CDR3. In germline, CDR1 is SGHRS, CDR2 YFSETQ.

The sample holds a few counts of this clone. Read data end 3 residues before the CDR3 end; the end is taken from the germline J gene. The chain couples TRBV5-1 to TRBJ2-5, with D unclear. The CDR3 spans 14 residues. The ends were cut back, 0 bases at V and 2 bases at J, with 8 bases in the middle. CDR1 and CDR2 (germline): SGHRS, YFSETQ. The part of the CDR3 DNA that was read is TGCGCCAGCAGCTTGGGTCCGGTTCAAGAGACC. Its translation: CASSLGPVQET. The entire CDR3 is CASSLGPVQETQYF. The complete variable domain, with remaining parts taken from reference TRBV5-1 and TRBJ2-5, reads KAGVTQTPRYLIKTRGQQVTLSCSPISGHRSVSWYQQTPGQGLQFLFEYFSETQRNKGNFPGRFSGRQFSNSRSEMNVSTLELGDSALYLCASSLGPVQETQYFGPGTRLLVL.

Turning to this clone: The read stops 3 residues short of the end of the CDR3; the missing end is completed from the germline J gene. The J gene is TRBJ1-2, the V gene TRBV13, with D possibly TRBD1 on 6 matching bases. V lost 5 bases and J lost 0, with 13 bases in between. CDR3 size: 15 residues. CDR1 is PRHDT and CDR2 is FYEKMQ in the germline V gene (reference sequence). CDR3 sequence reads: CASSPRDTANYGYTF. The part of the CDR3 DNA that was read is TGTGCCAGCAGCCCCCGGGACACAGCTAACTATGGC.

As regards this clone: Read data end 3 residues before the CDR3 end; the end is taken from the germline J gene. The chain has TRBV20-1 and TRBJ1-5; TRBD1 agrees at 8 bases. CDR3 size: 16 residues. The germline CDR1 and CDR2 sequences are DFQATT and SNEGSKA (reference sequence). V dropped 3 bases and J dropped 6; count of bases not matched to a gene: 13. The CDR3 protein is CSASDRGIGDGQPQHF. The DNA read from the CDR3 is TGCAGTGCTAGTGACAGGGGAATTGGGGACGGTCAGCCC.

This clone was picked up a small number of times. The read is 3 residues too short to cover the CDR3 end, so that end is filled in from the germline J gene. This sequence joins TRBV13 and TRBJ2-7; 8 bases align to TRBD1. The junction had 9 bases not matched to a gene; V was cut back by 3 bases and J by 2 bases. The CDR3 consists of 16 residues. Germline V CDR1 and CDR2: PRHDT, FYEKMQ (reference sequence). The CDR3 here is CASSFNPDRAPYEQYF. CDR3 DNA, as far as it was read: TGTGCCAGCAGCTTTAATCCGGACAGGGCCCCCTACGAG. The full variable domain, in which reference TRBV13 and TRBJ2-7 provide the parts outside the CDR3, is AAGVIQSPRHLIKEKRETATLKCYPIPRHDTVYWYQQGPGQDPQFLISFYEKMQSDKGSIPDRFSAQQFSDYHSELNMSSLELGDSALYFCASSFNPDRAPYEQYFGPGTRLTVT.

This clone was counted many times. CDR3 loop: CASSAIKEKLFF. The CDR3 DNA, read in part, is TGTGCCAGCAGCGCGATCAAAGAAAAA. The chain employs TRBV11-2 and TRBJ1-4; D call uncertain. The read halts 3 residues ahead of the CDR3 end, with the missing end drawn from the germline J gene. This CDR3 spans 12 amino acids. Germline V gene data show CDR1 as SGHAT and CDR2 as FQNNGV. V lost 5 bases, J lost 8 bases, and 9 bases lay in between.

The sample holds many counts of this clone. The covered CDR3 bases are TGTGCCAGTAGTAATAGGGCAGGGGGCAATCAGCCC. This sequence encodes CASSNRAGGNQP. The whole CDR3 protein is CASSNRAGGNQPQHF. The chain combines TRBV19 with TRBJ1-5, with D maybe TRBD1 (6 bases). The read is 3 residues too short to cover the CDR3 end, so that end is filled in from the germline J gene. Trimming shortened V by 4 bases and J by 2 bases, and 12 bases separated the two germline ends. The V gene's germline CDR1 is LNHDA and CDR2 SQIVND (reference sequence). The CDR3 loop spans 15 amino acids.

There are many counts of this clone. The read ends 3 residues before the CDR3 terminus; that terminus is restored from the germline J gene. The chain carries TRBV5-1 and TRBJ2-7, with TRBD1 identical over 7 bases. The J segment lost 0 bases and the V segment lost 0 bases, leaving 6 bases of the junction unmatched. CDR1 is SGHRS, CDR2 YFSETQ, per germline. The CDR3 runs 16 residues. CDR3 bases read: TGCGCCAGCAGCTTGGGGGGGACAGCCATCTCCTACGAG. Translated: CASSLGGTAISYE. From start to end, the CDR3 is CASSLGGTAISYEQYF. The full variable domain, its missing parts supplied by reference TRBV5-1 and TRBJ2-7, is KAGVTQTPRYLIKTRGQQVTLSCSPISGHRSVSWYQQTPGQGLQFLFEYFSETQRNKGNFPGRFSGRQFSNSRSEMNVSTLELGDSALYLCASSLGGTAISYEQYFGPGTRLTVT.